This passage covers 5 T cell receptor beta chains from one sample sequenced in a study of blood T cells in healthy people across ages. A second PCR, run for about 7 to 11 cycles, used a sample-barcoded 5' primer plus a J-beta primer mix. Each CDR3 protein is one row after TCRdb ran MiXCR on the 5' RACE reads. The sample shows about 1.4 million distinct CDR3 sequences, around 59% of them seen only once. The sequencing sample was made of blood. The receptors derive from a man younger than 35 in good health.

This clonotype was seen more than once but under ten times. V is TRBV12-3 or TRBV12-4 and J is TRBJ2-7; 7 positions match TRBD2. Trimming cost V 3 bases and J 5 bases; bases outside gene matches: 7. The CDR3 spans 14 residues. The CDR3 bases are TGTGCCAGCAGTTTGGGGCTAGCGGACCACGAGCAGTACTTC. Translating gives CASSLGLADHEQYF.

This sequence joins TRBV5-6 and TRBJ2-5; D could derive from TRBD1 or TRBD2 (6 bases each). This CDR3 region has 15 residues. From germline, CDR1 is SGHDT and CDR2 YYEEEE. Trimming pared 1 base from V and 3 bases from J, leaving 13 bases between. CDR3 DNA: TGTGCCAGCAGCTTGAGGGGGGCCGGAGAAGAGACCCAGTACTTC. Protein: CASSLRGAGEETQYF.

The chain employs TRBV29-1 and TRBJ2-7; D is perhaps TRBD2 (5 bases). V lost 0 bases and J 0 bases, leaving 12 bases between the germline ends. Germline lookup yields CDR1 SQVTM and CDR2 ANQGSEA. The CDR3 consists of 15 residues. CDR3 nucleotides: TGCAGCGTTGAAGATGCAGCGGCGAGCTCCTACGAGCAGTACTTC. Translated: CSVEDAAASSYEQYF.

The chain couples TRBV20-1 to TRBJ2-3, with D tentatively TRBD2 (6 bases). Trimming stripped 5 bases from V and 3 bases from J, with 15 bases between. The V gene's germline CDR1 is DFQATT and CDR2 SNEGSKA (reference sequence). The CDR3 sequence is 14 residues long. The CDR3 DNA reads TGCAGTGCTGCTATGACTAGACGGACAGATACGCAGTATTTT. It codes for CSAAMTRRTDTQYF.

The J gene is TRBJ2-3, the V gene TRBV27; the match to TRBD1 covers 8 bases. Trimming at V came to 8 bases and at J to 4 bases, leaving 26 bases not matched to a gene. The CDR3 length is 20 residues. Germline V CDR1 and CDR2: MNHEY, SMNVEV (reference sequence). CDR3 coding DNA: TGTGCCAGCGGCGGACAGGGATACCCTTGGCCTATCGGGGCATCAGATACGCAGTATTTT. It codes for CASGGQGYPWPIGASDTQYF.